The clone carrying this TCR beta chain was detected only once. Clones were read by immunoSEQ multiplex PCR, and TCRdb kept only the in-frame ones, dropping some. This table has 95,000 to 100,000 clones, around 80% appearing once. The data belong to a study of cytotoxic CD8 clonotypes in ibrutinib-treated CLL. Overall study: Samples showed on average about 250,000 productive templates and 94,082 productive rearrangements.

Per the germline V gene, CDR1 is MNHNY and CDR2 is SVGAGI (reference sequence). The V and J ends lost 2 bases and 9 bases respectively, with 17 bases between them. The CDR3 loop spans 15 amino acids. The TCR was taken from a human donor with chronic lymphocytic leukemia. The J gene is TRBJ2-1, the V gene TRBV6-6; D could derive from TRBD1 or TRBD2 (5 bases each). Sequenced here: PBMCs, sampled after 12 months of ibrutinib treatment. The CDR3 region has the DNA TGTGCCAGCAGTTACCCCGGGACGGAGCAAGGTGAGCAGTTCTTC. Amino acid sequence: CASSYPGTEQGEQFF.